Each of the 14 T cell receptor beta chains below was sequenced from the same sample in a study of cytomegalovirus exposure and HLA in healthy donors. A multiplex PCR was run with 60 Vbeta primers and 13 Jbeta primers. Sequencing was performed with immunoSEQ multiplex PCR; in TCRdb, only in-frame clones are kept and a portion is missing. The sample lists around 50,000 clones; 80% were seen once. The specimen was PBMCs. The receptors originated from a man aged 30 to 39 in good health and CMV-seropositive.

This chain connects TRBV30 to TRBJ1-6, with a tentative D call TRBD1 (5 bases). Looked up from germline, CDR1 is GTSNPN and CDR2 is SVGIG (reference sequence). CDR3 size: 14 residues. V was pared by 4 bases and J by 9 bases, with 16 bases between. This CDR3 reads CAWTPGERGSPLHF. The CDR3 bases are TGTGCCTGGACCCCGGGAGAAAGGGGTTCACCCCTCCACTTT.

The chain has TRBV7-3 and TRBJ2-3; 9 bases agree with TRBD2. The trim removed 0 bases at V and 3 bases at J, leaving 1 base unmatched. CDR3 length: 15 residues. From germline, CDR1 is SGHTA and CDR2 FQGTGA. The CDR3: CASSLTLAGTDTQYF. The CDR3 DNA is TGTGCCAGCAGCTTAACGCTAGCGGGAACAGATACGCAGTATTTT.

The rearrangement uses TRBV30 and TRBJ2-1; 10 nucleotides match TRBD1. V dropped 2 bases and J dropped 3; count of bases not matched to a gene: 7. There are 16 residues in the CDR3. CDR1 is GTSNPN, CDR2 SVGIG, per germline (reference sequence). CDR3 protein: CAWSLTGGVVYNEQFF. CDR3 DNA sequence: TGTGCCTGGAGTCTGACAGGGGGCGTTGTCTACAATGAGCAGTTCTTC.

Here the CDR3 reads CASSARAGGLYEQYF. CDR3 nucleotide sequence: TGCGCCAGCAGCGCGAGGGCGGGGGGGCTCTACGAGCAGTACTTC. V is TRBV4-1 and J is TRBJ2-7, with 9 bases lining up with TRBD2. The CDR3 runs 15 residues. Germline CDR1 reads MGHRA; CDR2 reads YSYEKL. J was trimmed by 3 bases and V by 5 bases; bases with no gene match: 8.

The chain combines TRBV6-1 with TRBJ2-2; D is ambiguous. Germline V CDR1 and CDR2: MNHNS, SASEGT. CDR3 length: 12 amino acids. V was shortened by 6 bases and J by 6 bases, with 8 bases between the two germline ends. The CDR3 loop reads CASSHSPGELFF. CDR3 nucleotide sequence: TGTGCCAGCAGCCACAGTCCCGGGGAGCTGTTTTTT.

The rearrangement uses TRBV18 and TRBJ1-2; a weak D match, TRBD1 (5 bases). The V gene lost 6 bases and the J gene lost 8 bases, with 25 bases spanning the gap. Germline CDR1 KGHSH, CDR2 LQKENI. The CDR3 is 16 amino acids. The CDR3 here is CASSYSLQAPKEGYTF. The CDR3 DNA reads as TGTGCCAGCTCCTACTCTCTACAGGCTCCTAAGGAGGGCTACACCTTC.

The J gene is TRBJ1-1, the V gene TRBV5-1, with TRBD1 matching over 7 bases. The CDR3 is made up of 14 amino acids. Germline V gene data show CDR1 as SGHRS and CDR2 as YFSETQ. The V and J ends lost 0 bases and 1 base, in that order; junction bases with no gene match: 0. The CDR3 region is CASSLEGANTEAFF. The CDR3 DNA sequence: TGCGCCAGCAGCTTGGAGGGGGCGAACACTGAAGCTTTCTTT.

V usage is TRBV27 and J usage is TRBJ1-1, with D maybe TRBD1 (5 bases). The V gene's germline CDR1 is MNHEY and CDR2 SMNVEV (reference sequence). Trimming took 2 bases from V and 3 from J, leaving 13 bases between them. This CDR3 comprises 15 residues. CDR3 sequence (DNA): TGTGCCAGCAGTTTACGGGGGGGTATCGACACTGAAGCTTTCTTT. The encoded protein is CASSLRGGIDTEAFF.

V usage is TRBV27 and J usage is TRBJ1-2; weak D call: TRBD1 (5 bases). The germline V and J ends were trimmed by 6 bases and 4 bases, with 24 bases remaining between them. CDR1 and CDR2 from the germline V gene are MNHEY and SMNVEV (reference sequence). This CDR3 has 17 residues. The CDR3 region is CASSSSRSGLLTYGYTF. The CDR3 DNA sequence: TGTGCCAGCAGCTCATCCCGATCGGGACTTCTTACCTATGGCTACACCTTC.

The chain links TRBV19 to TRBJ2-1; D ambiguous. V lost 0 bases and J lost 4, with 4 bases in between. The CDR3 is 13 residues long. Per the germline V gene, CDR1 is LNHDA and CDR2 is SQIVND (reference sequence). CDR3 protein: CASSIDIYNEQFF. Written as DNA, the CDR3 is TGTGCCAGTAGTATAGATATTTACAATGAGCAGTTCTTC. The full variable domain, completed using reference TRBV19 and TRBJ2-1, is DGGITQSPKYLFRKEGQNVTLSCEQNLNHDAMYWYRQDPGQGLRLIYYSQIVNDFQKGDIAEGYSVSREKKESFPLTVTSAQKNPTAFYLCASSIDIYNEQFFGPGTRLTVL.

The CDR3 DNA is TGTGCCAGCAGCGTAGACATAAATCAGCCCCAGCATTTT. This gives the protein CASSVDINQPQHF. The chain couples TRBV9 to TRBJ1-5, with D uncertain. This CDR3 has 13 amino acids. CDR1 is SGDLS and CDR2 is YYNGEE in the germline V gene. Trimming cost V 0 bases and J 4 bases, with 5 bases left between them.

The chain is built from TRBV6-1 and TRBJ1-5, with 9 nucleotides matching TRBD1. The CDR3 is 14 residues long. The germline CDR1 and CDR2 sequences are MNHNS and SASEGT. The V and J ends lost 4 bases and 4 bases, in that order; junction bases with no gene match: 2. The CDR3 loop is CASSVTGGNQPQHF. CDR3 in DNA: TGTGCCAGCAGTGTGACAGGGGGGAATCAGCCCCAGCATTTT.

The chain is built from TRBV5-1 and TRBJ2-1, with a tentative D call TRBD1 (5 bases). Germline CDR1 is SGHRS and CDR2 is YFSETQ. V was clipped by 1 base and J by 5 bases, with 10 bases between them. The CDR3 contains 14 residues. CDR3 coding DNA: TGCGCCAGCAGCTTGCGTCAGGGTAACAATGAGCAGTTCTTC. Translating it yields CASSLRQGNNEQFF.

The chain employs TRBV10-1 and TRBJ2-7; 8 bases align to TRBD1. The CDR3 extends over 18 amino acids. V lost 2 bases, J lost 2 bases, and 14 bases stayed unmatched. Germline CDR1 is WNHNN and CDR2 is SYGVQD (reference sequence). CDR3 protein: CASSETGTGSSYTYEQYF. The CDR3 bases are TGCGCCAGCAGTGAGACCGGGACAGGTTCTTCTTATACCTACGAGCAGTACTTC.